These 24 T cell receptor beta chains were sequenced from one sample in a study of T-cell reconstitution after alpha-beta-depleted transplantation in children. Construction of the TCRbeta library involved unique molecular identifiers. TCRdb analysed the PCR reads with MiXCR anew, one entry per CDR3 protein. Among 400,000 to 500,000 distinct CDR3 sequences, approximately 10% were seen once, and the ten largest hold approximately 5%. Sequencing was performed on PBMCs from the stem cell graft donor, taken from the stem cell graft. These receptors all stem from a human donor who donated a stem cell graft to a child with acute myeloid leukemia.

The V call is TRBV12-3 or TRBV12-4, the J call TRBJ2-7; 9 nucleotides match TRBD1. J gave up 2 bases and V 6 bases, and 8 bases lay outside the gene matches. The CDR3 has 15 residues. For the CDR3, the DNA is TGTGCCAGCAGCCGAGGACAGGGGAGTGCCTACGAGCAGTACTTC. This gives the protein CASSRGQGSAYEQYF.

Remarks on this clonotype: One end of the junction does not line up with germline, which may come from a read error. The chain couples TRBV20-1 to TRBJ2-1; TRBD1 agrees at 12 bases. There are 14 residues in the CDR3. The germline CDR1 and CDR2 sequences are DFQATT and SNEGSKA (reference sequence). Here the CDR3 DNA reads TGCAGTGCCCGGGACAGGGGGCCCTACAATGAGCAGTTGTTC. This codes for CSARDRGPYNEQLF.

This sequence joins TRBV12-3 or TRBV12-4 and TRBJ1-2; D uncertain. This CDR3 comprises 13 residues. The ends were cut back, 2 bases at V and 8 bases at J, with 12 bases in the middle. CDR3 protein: CASSLSVVWGYTF. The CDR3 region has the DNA TGTGCCAGCAGTTTAAGCGTTGTTTGGGGCTACACCTTC.

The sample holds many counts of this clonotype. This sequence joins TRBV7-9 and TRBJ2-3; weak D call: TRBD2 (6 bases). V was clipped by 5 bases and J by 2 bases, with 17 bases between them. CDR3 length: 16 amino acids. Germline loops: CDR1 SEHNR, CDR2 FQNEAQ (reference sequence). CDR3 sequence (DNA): TGTGCCAGCAGCCATCGGGTGTCTAGCGACACAGATACGCAGTATTTT. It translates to CASSHRVSSDTDTQYF. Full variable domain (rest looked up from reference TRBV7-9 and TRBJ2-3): DTGVSQNPRHKITKRGQNVTFRCDPISEHNRLYWYRQTLGQGPEFLTYFQNEAQLEKSRLLSDRFSAERPKGSFSTLEIQRTEQGDSAMYLCASSHRVSSDTDTQYFGPGTRLTVL.

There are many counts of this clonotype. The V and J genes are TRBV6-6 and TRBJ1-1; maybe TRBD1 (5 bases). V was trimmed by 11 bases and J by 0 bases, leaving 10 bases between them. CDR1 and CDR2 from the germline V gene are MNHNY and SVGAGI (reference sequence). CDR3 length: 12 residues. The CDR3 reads CAVNRLNTEAFF. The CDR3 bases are TGTGCCGTCAACAGGCTGAACACTGAAGCTTTCTTT.

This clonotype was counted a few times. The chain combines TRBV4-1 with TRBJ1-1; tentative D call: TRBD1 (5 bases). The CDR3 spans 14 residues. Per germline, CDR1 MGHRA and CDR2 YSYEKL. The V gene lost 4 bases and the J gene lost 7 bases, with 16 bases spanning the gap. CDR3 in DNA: TGCGCCAGCAGCCCCCCCTACCGACAGTTTGAAGCTTTCTTT. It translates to CASSPPYRQFEAFF.

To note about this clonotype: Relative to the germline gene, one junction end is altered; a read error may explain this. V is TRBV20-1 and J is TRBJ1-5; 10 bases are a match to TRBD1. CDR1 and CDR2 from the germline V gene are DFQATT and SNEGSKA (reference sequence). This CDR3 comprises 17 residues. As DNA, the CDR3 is TGCAGTGCTAGAGACCCGGGACAGGGGCCAAGCAGTCAGCCCCAGCATTTT. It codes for CSARDPGQGPSSQPQHF.

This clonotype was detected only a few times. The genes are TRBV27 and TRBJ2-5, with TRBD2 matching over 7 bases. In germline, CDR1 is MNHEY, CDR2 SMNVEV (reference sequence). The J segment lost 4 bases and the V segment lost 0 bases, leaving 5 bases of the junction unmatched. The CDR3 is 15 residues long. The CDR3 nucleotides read TGTGCCAGCAGTTTATCGGGGGGGATGGTAGAGACCCAGTACTTC. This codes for CASSLSGGMVETQYF.

The CDR3: CASSEGFDGYTF. CDR3 in DNA: TGTGCCAGCAGCGAGGGTTTCGATGGCTACACCTTC. This rearrangement joins TRBV9 to TRBJ1-2; D not resolved. Germline values: CDR1 SGDLS, CDR2 YYNGEE. The CDR3 totals 12 residues. V lost 3 bases and J lost 6, with 9 bases in between.

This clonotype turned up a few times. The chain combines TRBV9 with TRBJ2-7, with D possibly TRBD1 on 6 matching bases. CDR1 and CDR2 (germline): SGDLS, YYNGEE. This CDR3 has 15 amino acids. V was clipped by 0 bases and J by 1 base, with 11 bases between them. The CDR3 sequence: CASSVEEGVSYEQYF. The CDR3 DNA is TGTGCCAGCAGCGTAGAAGAGGGGGTTTCCTACGAGCAGTACTTC.

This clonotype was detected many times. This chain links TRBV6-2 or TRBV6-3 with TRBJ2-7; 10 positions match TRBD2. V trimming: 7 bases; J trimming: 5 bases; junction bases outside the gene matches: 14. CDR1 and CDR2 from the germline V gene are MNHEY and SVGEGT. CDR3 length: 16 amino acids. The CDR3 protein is CASTNGASGSPHEQYF. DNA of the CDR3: TGTGCCAGCACCAACGGGGCTAGCGGGAGCCCCCACGAGCAGTACTTC.

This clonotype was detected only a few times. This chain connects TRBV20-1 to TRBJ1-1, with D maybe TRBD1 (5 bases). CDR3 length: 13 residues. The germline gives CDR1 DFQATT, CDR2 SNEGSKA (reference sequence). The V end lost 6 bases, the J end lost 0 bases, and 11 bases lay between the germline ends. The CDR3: CSAPGLMNTEAFF. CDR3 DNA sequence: TGCAGTGCCCCGGGACTCATGAACACTGAAGCTTTCTTT.

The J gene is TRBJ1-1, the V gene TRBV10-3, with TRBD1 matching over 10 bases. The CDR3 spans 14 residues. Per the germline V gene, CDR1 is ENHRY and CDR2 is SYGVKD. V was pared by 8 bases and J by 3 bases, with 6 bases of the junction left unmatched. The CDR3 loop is CAIRGQGDHTEAFF. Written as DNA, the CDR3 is TGTGCCATCCGTGGACAGGGGGATCACACTGAAGCTTTCTTT.

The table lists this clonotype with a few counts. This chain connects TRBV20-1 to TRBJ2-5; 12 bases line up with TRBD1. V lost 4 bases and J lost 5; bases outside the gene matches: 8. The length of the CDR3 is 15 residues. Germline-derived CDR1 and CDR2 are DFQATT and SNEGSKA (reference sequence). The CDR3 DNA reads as TGCAGTGCTAAACCGGGACAGGGGGCTAGGGAGACCCAGTACTTC. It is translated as CSAKPGQGARETQYF.

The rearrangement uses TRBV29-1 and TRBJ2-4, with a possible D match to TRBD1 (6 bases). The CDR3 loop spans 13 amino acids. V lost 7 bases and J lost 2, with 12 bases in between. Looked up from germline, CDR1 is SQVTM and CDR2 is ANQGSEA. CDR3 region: CSAITGTKNIQYF. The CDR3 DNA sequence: TGCAGCGCCATCACAGGGACCAAAAACATTCAGTACTTC. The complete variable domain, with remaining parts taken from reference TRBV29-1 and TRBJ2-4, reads SAVISQKPSRDICQRGTSLTIQCQVDSQVTMMFWYRQQPGQSLTLIATANQGSEATYESGFVIDKFPISRPNLTFSTLTVSNMSPEDSSIYLCSAITGTKNIQYFGAGTRLSVL.

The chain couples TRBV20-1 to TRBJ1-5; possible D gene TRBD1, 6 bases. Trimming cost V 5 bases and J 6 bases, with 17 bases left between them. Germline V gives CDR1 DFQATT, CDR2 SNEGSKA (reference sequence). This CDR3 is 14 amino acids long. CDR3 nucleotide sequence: TGCAGTGCTCAGGGGAACGGGTGGAGTCAGCCCCAGCATTTT. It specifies CSAQGNGWSQPQHF.

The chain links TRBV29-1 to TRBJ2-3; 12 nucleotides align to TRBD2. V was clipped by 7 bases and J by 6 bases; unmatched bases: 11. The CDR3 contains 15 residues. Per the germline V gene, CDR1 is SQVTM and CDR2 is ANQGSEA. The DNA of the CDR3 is TGCAGCGCCGCCCGGCTAGCGGGAGGGCCCGATACGCAGTATTTT. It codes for CSAARLAGGPDTQYF.

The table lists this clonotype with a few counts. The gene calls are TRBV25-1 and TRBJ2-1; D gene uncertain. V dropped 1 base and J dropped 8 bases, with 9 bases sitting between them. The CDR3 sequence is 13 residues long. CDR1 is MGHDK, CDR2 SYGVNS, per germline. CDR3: CASSESPRHEQFF. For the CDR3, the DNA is TGTGCCAGCAGTGAATCCCCTAGGCATGAGCAGTTCTTC.

The CDR3 DNA follows: TGTGCCAGCAACTATAACCAAAATGGAAACACCATATATTTT. It is translated as CASNYNQNGNTIYF. The rearrangement links TRBV12-3 or TRBV12-4 to TRBJ1-3; D not resolved. V shed 7 bases and J shed 3 bases, with 13 bases lying between them. CDR3 length equals 14 residues.

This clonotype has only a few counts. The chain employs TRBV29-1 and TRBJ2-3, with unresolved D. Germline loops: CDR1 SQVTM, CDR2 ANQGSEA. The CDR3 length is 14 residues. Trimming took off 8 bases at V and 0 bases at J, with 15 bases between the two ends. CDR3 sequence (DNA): TGCAGCTCGTTGGATCGTGCTAGCACAGATACGCAGTATTTT. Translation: CSSLDRASTDTQYF.

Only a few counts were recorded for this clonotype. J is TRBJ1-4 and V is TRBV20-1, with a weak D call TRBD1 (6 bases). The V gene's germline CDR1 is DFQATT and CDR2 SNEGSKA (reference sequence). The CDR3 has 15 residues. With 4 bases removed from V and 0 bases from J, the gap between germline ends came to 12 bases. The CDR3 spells CSATTGIATNEKLFF. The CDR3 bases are TGCAGTGCTACTACAGGGATAGCAACTAATGAAAAACTGTTTTTT.

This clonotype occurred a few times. CDR3 sequence: CASSQTSPGNTIYF. The CDR3 nucleotides are TGTGCCAGCAGCCAGACAAGTCCTGGAAACACCATATATTTT. This rearrangement joins TRBV4-2 to TRBJ1-3; unclear D gene. The CDR3 is 14 residues long. Germline V lookup: CDR1 LGHNA, CDR2 YNFKEQ. V was clipped by 3 bases and J by 2 bases, with 8 bases between them.

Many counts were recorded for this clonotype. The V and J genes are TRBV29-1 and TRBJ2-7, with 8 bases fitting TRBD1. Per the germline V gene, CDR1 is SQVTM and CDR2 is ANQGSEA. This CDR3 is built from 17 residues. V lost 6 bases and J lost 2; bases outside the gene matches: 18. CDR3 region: CSVTTPSGTGPTYEQYF. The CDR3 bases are TGCAGCGTGACCACCCCCTCCGGGACAGGTCCTACCTACGAGCAGTACTTC.

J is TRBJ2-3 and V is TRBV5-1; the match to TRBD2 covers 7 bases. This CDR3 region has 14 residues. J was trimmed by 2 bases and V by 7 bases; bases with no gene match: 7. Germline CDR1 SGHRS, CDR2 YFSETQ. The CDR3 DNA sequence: TGCGCCAGCGGGCGGGAGACAACCACAGATACGCAGTATTTT. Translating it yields CASGRETTTDTQYF.